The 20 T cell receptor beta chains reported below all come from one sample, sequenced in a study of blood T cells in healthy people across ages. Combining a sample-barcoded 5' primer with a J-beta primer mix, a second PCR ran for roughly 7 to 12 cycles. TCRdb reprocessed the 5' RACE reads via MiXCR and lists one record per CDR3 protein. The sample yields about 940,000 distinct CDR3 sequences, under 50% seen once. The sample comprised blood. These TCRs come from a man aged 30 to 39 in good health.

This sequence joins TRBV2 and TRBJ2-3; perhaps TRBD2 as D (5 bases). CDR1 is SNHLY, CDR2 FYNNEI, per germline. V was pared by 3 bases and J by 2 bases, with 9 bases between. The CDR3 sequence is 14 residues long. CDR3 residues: CASSDGLFTDTQYF. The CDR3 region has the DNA TGTGCCAGCAGTGACGGACTCTTCACAGATACGCAGTATTTT.

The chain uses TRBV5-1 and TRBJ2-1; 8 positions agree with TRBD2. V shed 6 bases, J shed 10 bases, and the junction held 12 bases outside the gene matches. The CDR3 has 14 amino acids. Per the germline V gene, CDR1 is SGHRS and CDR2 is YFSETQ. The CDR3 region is CASMLSGEGKEQFF. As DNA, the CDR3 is TGCGCCAGCATGCTTAGCGGGGAAGGTAAGGAGCAGTTCTTC.

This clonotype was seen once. This CDR3 reads CASSYRTGSYNEQFF. CDR3 bases: TGTGCCAGCAGTTATAGGACAGGGTCCTACAATGAGCAGTTCTTC. The genes are TRBV6-2 or TRBV6-3 and TRBJ2-1; 8 bases line up with TRBD1. Germline lookup yields CDR1 MNHEY and CDR2 SVGEGT. The V gene end was trimmed by 3 bases and the J gene end by 1 base; junction bases not matched to a gene: 2. The CDR3 runs to 15 residues.

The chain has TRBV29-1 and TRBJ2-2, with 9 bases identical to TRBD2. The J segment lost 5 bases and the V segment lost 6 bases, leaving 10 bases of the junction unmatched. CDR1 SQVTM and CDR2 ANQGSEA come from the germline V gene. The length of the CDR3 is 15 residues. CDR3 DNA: TGCAGCGTCACGCAAGCGGGGGGCGGAACCGGGGAGCTGTTTTTT. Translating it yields CSVTQAGGGTGELFF.

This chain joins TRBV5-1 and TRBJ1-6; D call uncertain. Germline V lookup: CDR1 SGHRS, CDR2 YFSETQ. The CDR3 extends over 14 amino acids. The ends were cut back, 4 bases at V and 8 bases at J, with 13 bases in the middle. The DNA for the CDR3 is TGCGCCAGCAGCCTGGACGCCCATTATTCACCCCTCCACTTT. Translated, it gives CASSLDAHYSPLHF.

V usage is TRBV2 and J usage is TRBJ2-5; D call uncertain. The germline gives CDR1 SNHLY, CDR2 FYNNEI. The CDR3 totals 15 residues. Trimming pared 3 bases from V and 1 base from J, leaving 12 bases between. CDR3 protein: CASSEAAIPQETQYF. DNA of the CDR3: TGTGCCAGCAGTGAGGCAGCGATACCCCAAGAGACCCAGTACTTC.

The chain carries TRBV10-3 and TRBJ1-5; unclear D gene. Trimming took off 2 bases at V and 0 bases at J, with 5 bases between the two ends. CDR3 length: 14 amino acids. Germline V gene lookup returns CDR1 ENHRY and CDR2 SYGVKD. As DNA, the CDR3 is TGTGCCATCAGTGAGGCAGATAGCAATCAGCCCCAGCATTTT. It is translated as CAISEADSNQPQHF.

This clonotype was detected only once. CDR3 amino acids: CSVGPSGAKNIQYF. In DNA form, the CDR3 reads TGCAGCGTTGGGCCCAGTGGAGCCAAAAACATTCAGTACTTC. V and J are TRBV29-1 and TRBJ2-4, with unresolved D. Germline-derived CDR1 and CDR2 are SQVTM and ANQGSEA. Trimming left V 4 bases short and J 0 bases short, with 10 bases between. The length of the CDR3 is 14 residues.

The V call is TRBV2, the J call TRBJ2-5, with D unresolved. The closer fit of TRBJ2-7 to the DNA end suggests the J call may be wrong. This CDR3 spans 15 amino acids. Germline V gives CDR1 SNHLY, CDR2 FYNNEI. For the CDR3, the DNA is TGTGCCAGCAGAGGGTCCTCCCAACCTTCCTACGAGCAGTACTTC. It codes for CASRGSSQPSYEQYF.

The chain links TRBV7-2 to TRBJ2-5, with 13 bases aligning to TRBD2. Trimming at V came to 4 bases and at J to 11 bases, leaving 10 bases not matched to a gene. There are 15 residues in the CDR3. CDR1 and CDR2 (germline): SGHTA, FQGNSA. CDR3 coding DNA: TGTGCCAGCAGCTCACTAGCGGGGGGGCCCCATGAGCAGTACTTC. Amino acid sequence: CASSSLAGGPHEQYF.

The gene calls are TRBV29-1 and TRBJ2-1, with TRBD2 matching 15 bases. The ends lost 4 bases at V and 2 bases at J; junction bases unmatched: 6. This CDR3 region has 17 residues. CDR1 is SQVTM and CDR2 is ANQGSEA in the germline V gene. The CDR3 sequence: CSVVRTSGRAAYNEQFF. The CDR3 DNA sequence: TGCAGCGTTGTTCGGACTAGCGGGAGGGCCGCCTACAATGAGCAGTTCTTC.

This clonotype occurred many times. The CDR3 loop reads CASSQDTGGVGEQFF. The CDR3 nucleotides are TGTGCCAGCAGCCAAGATACAGGGGGAGTGGGTGAGCAGTTCTTC. V and J are TRBV4-2 and TRBJ2-1, with 8 positions matching TRBD1. This CDR3 is 15 amino acids long. Germline loops: CDR1 LGHNA, CDR2 YNFKEQ. V lost 0 bases to trimming and J lost 9 bases; unmatched junction nucleotides: 7.

DNA of the CDR3: TGTGCCAGCAGTTTGACAGGGGTCGGGACCTATGGCTACACCTTC. Translating it yields CASSLTGVGTYGYTF. The gene calls are TRBV6-5 and TRBJ1-2, with TRBD1 matching 8 bases. J gave up 4 bases and V 4 bases, and 8 bases lay outside the gene matches. Per germline, CDR1 MNHEY and CDR2 SVGAGI. This CDR3 has 15 residues.

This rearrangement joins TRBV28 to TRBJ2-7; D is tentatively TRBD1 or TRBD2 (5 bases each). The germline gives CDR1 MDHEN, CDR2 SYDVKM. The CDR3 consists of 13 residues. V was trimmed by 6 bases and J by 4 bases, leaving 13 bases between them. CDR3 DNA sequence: TGTGCCAGCAGAACAGGAGGATATTACGAGCAGTACTTC. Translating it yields CASRTGGYYEQYF. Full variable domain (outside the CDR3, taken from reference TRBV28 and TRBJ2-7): DVKVTQSSRYLVKRTGEKVFLECVQDMDHENMFWYRQDPGLGLRLIYFSYDVKMKEKGDIPEGYSVSREKKERFSLILESASTNQTSMYLCASRTGGYYEQYFGPGTRLTVT.

For the CDR3, the DNA is TGTGCCAGCGGGAGGGGGGTGGATGAGCAGTTCTTC. This encodes CASGRGVDEQFF. The J gene is TRBJ2-1, the V gene TRBV28; D may be TRBD2 (7 bases). CDR1 and CDR2 (germline): MDHEN, SYDVKM. The CDR3 is 12 amino acids. V lost 8 bases and J lost 8, with 13 bases in between.

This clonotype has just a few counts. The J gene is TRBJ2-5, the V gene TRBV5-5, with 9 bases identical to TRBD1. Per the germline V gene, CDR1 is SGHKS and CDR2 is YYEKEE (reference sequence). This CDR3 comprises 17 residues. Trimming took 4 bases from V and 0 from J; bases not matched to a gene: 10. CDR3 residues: CASSPRDRDLYQETQYF. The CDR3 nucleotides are TGTGCCAGCAGCCCCCGGGACAGGGACCTGTACCAAGAGACCCAGTACTTC.

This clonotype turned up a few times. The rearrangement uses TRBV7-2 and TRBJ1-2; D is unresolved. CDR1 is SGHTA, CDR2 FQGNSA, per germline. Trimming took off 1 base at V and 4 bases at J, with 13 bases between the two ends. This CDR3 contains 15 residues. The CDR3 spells CASSLVQEGTYGYTF. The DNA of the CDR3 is TGTGCCAGCAGCTTAGTGCAGGAGGGAACCTATGGCTACACCTTC. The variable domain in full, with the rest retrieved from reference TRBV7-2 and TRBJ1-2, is GAGVSQSPSNKVTEKGKDVELRCDPISGHTALYWYRQSLGQGLEFLIYFQGNSAPDKSGLPSDRFSAERTGGSVSTLTIQRTQQEDSAVYLCASSLVQEGTYGYTFGSGTRLTVV.

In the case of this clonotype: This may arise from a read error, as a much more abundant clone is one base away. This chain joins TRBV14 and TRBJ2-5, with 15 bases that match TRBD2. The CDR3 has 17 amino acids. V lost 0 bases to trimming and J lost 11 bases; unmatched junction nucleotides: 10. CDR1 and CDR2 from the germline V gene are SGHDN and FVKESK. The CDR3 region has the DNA TGTGCCAGCAGCCAAGATGGGACTAGCGGGGGGTACAATGAGCAGTACTTC. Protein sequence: CASSQDGTSGGYNEQYF.

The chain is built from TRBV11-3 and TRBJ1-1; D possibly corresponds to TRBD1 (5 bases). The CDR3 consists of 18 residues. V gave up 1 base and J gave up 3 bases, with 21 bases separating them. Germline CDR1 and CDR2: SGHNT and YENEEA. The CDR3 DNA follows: TGTGCCAGCAGCTTAGCGGGGTCGTGGGGGACGAGGGACACTGAAGCTTTCTTT. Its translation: CASSLAGSWGTRDTEAFF.

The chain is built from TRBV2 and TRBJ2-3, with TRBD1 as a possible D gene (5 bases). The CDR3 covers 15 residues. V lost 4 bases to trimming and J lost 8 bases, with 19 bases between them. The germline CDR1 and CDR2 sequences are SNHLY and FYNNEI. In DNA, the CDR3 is TGTGCCAGCAGTGTTACAGGTCTGCCCGTGGGTACGCAGTATTTT. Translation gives CASSVTGLPVGTQYF.